The 20 T cell receptor beta chains in this list originate from one sample, sequenced in a study of CD8 T cells in Susac syndrome. The authors reverse transcribed about 0.5 to 1 ug RNA with random hexamers. TCRdb reprocessed the immunoSEQ multiplex PCR reads via MiXCR and lists one record per CDR3 protein. The repertoire holds 250,000 or so distinct CDR3 sequences, with 85% to 95% as singletons. Sequencing used CD4+ T cells from PBMCs. The origin of the receptors is a human donor with multiple sclerosis.

The chain is built from TRBV2 and TRBJ1-1; D is unclear. CDR1 is SNHLY and CDR2 is FYNNEI in the germline V gene. The CDR3 runs to 13 residues. The V and J ends lost 6 bases and 1 base respectively, with 9 bases between them. This CDR3 reads CASRAWPNTEAFF. The CDR3 bases are TGTGCCAGCAGGGCGTGGCCGAACACTGAAGCTTTCTTT.

As regards this clonotype: It is unclear where the CDR3 begins or ends on the DNA, so no DNA is shown, and the CDR3 is as TCRdb lists it. The genes are TRBV7-5 and TRBJ2-1; the DNA was not compared with TRBD1, the D call given in the table. TRBV7-5 counts as a pseudogene. The CDR3 is made up of 15 amino acids, end residues included. CDR3 sequence reads: CISVPEFGRSYEQFF.

The chain recombines TRBV12-3 or TRBV12-4 with TRBJ2-6; D uncertain. The CDR3 covers 15 residues. Trimming stripped 3 bases from V and 0 bases from J, with 6 bases between. The CDR3 reads CASSFGSSGANVLTF. The CDR3 nucleotides read TGTGCCAGCAGTTTTGGCTCCTCTGGGGCCAACGTCCTGACTTTC.

This chain links TRBV24-1 with TRBJ1-1; no reliable D call. CDR1 is KGHDR, CDR2 SFDVKD, per germline. V gave up 4 bases and J gave up 4 bases, with 15 bases separating them. The CDR3 is made up of 15 amino acids. CDR3 sequence reads: CATSDAGETGTEAFF. DNA for the CDR3: TGTGCCACCAGTGACGCAGGAGAAACGGGCACTGAAGCTTTCTTT.

Only a few counts were recorded for this clonotype. The chain has TRBV5-4 and TRBJ2-7; 9 nucleotides line up with TRBD2. Germline V gene sequence: CDR1 SGHNT, CDR2 YYREEE (reference sequence). Trimming at V came to 3 bases and at J to 0 bases, leaving 19 bases not matched to a gene. The CDR3 contains 20 residues. CDR3 protein: CASSSDPTLTTSGYSYEQYV. The CDR3 DNA follows: TGTGCCAGCAGCTCTGATCCTACCCTCACCACTAGCGGGTACTCCTACGAGCAGTACGTC.

V gene TRBV4-1 combines with J gene TRBJ2-3, with 14 positions matching TRBD2. The CDR3 contains 17 residues. Germline lookup yields CDR1 MGHRA and CDR2 YSYEKL. V lost 4 bases to trimming and J lost 4 bases; unmatched junction nucleotides: 7. The CDR3 DNA sequence: TGCGCCAGCAGCCGCCAGGGGACTAGCGGGGGCCCAGATACGCAGTATTTT. Residues: CASSRQGTSGGPDTQYF.

This chain uses TRBV9 with TRBJ1-1; D is ambiguous. Germline CDR1 SGDLS, CDR2 YYNGEE. V lost 8 bases and J lost 8, with 7 bases in between. There are 9 residues in the CDR3. For the CDR3, the DNA is TGTGCCAGGCCCCGGGAAGCTTTCTTT. This gives the protein CARPREAFF.

This clonotype was observed once. The rearrangement links TRBV19 to TRBJ2-6, with 9 bases identical to TRBD1. V was pared by 5 bases and J by 1 base, with 6 bases of the junction left unmatched. CDR1 is LNHDA and CDR2 is SQIVND in the germline V gene (reference sequence). This CDR3 is 17 amino acids long. CDR3 sequence (DNA): TGTGCCAGTAGTCCGGCCGGGACAGGGTCTGGGGCCAACGTCCTGACTTTC. Translating it yields CASSPAGTGSGANVLTF.

The V gene is TRBV4-2, the J gene TRBJ2-3, with TRBD2 as a possible D gene (5 bases). The germline gives CDR1 LGHNA, CDR2 YNFKEQ. This CDR3 region has 15 residues. Trimming pared 3 bases from V and 1 base from J, leaving 11 bases between. CDR3 sequence: CASSQDWGRTDTQYF. Here the CDR3 DNA reads TGTGCCAGCAGCCAGGACTGGGGTCGCACAGATACGCAGTATTTT.

The rearrangement joins TRBV5-1 to TRBJ2-3; no clear D gene. The germline CDR1 and CDR2 sequences are SGHRS and YFSETQ. The CDR3 spans 15 residues. V was pared by 0 bases and J by 0 bases, with 8 bases between. CDR3 in amino acids: CASSLDTRSTDTQYF. CDR3 DNA: TGCGCCAGCAGCTTGGATACGCGGAGCACAGATACGCAGTATTTT.

The chain joins TRBV20-1 to TRBJ2-7, with 15 bases matching TRBD2. The CDR3 extends over 15 amino acids. The germline CDR1 and CDR2 sequences are DFQATT and SNEGSKA (reference sequence). The junction had 0 bases not matched to a gene; V was cut back by 1 base and J by 2 bases. The CDR3 sequence: CSARGTSGRAYEQYV. CDR3 nucleotide sequence: TGCAGTGCTAGAGGGACTAGCGGGAGGGCCTACGAGCAGTACGTC.

V usage is TRBV12-3 or TRBV12-4 and J usage is TRBJ2-6, with no clear D. The CDR3 is 13 amino acids. V was shortened by 6 bases and J by 0 bases, with 3 bases between the two germline ends. The CDR3 region is CASSASGANVLTF. The CDR3 nucleotides are TGTGCCAGCAGCGCCTCTGGGGCCAACGTCCTGACTTTC.

The chain links TRBV29-1 to TRBJ2-3; 15 bases map to TRBD2. Germline CDR1 is SQVTM and CDR2 is ANQGSEA. The ends lost 6 bases at V and 4 bases at J; junction bases unmatched: 5. The length of the CDR3 is 15 residues. The CDR3 DNA reads as TGCAGCGTCCAAGGACTAGCGGGGGGGTCAGATACGCAGTATTTT. Its protein is CSVQGLAGGSDTQYF.

V usage is TRBV12-3 or TRBV12-4 and J usage is TRBJ2-7; 9 bases are shared with TRBD1. V was pared by 4 bases and J by 13 bases, with 11 bases of the junction left unmatched. CDR3 size: 13 residues. The CDR3 loop is CASSSSGDRVVYV. CDR3 coding DNA: TGTGCCAGCAGTTCCTCGGGGGACAGGGTTGTATACGTC.

The chain carries TRBV2 and TRBJ1-4, with D tentatively TRBD1 (5 bases). V lost 6 bases and J 4 bases, leaving 12 bases between the germline ends. Germline CDR1 is SNHLY and CDR2 is FYNNEI. This CDR3 is built from 14 residues. For the CDR3, the DNA is TGTGCCAGCAGGCGGGACGGGGTTAATGAAAAACTGTTTTTT. Its protein product is CASRRDGVNEKLFF.

This clonotype was observed once. The genes are TRBV10-2 and TRBJ2-1, with 9 bases lining up with TRBD2. Trimming cost V 3 bases and J 4 bases; bases outside gene matches: 7. This CDR3 contains 16 residues. CDR1 is WSHSY, CDR2 SAAADI, per germline. CDR3 nucleotides: TGCGCCAGCAGTGACTCTCGGCGGGGGGGGTACAATGAGCAGTTCTTC. Protein sequence: CASSDSRRGGYNEQFF.

The chain links TRBV20-1 to TRBJ2-7; D is perhaps TRBD1 or TRBD2 (6 bases each). Germline V gene data show CDR1 as DFQATT and CDR2 as SNEGSKA (reference sequence). The length of the CDR3 is 13 residues. Between the trimmed V and J ends, which lost 4 bases and 3 bases, there was a span of 13 bases. CDR3 DNA: TGCAGTGCTACCGAGGGGGGAATCTACGAGCAGTACTTC. Amino acid sequence: CSATEGGIYEQYF.

The chain combines TRBV20-1 with TRBJ1-5; D perhaps matches TRBD1 (5 bases). Per germline, CDR1 DFQATT and CDR2 SNEGSKA (reference sequence). V was cut by 7 bases and J by 9 bases, with 16 bases left in between. The CDR3 has 12 residues. The CDR3 sequence is CSVPDTWGPQHF. The CDR3 DNA sequence: TGCAGTGTCCCGGACACCTGGGGGCCCCAGCATTTT.

This chain joins TRBV19 and TRBJ2-7; 7 bases line up with TRBD1. The length of the CDR3 is 15 residues. Germline V lookup: CDR1 LNHDA, CDR2 SQIVND (reference sequence). The V and J ends lost 1 base and 3 bases, in that order; junction bases with no gene match: 6. The CDR3 sequence: CASSIAGGTSYEQYF. CDR3 DNA: TGTGCCAGTAGTATAGCAGGGGGTACGAGCTACGAGCAGTACTTC.

The rearrangement joins TRBV15 to TRBJ2-3; D tentatively reads TRBD1 or TRBD2 (5 bases each). Trimming removed 1 base at V and 0 bases at J, with 11 bases between. The CDR3 runs to 16 residues. Germline V gene sequence: CDR1 LNHNV, CDR2 YYDKDF (reference sequence). The CDR3 coding sequence is TGTGCCACCAGCAGAGCGTTCGAGGGGAGCACAGATACGCAGTATTTT. This sequence encodes CATSRAFEGSTDTQYF.